This T cell receptor beta chain was profiled in a study of blood T cells in healthy people across ages. Study in general: About one barcoded beta molecule per two T cells was captured by template switching.

Points from the study as a whole: The CMV status of each donor remained undetermined, and this could have confounded shifts in expanded clonotypes.

V lost 0 bases, J lost 0 bases, and 15 bases lay in between. CDR1 and CDR2 from the germline V gene are DFQATT and SNEGSKA (reference sequence). The CDR3 totals 17 residues. In its sample, this clonotype was seen a few times. Antigen specificity is unknown. A second about 7 to 12 cycle PCR used barcoded and J-beta primers. A template-switch adaptor that had 12 random nucleotides put a tag on each cDNA molecule. Each CDR3 protein gets one entry after TCRdb re-called the 5' RACE reads with MiXCR. There are roughly 500,000 distinct CDR3 sequences in the sample; 25% to 30% occur only once, and around a sixth lies in the top ten. Drawn from each donor were ten milliliters of peripheral blood.

This chain links TRBV20-1 with TRBJ1-5; D call uncertain. The sequence derives from a woman in her seventies in good health. Sequencing was performed on blood. CDR3 amino acids: CSARDRRTTDSNQPQHF. The CDR3 DNA sequence: TGCAGTGCTAGAGATCGGAGGACGACCGATAGCAATCAGCCCCAGCATTTT.